These 9 T cell receptor beta chains originate from one sample sequenced in a study of cytomegalovirus exposure and HLA in healthy donors. The PCR employed 60 Vbeta primers together with 13 Jbeta primers. Produced via immunoSEQ multiplex PCR; TCRdb's table is partial and in-frame only. Among more than 95,000 clones listed, about four fifths were seen once. Sequenced sample: PBMCs. The origin of the receptors is a female donor in good health and CMV-seropositive.

This clone was observed a handful of times. The rearrangement joins TRBV6-6 to TRBJ1-5; TRBD1 is a possible D gene (6 bases). Trimming cost V 5 bases and J 4 bases, with 6 bases left between them. Looked up from germline, CDR1 is MNHNY and CDR2 is SVGAGI (reference sequence). The CDR3 has 12 amino acids. The CDR3: CASSTGNQPQHF. CDR3 sequence (DNA): TGTGCCAGCAGTACAGGGAATCAGCCCCAGCATTTT.

This clone has a single count. The CDR3 DNA reads as TGTGCCGTGGGACAGGACCTTCAGCCCCAGCATTTT. Translated, it gives CAVGQDLQPQHF. The V call is TRBV30, the J call TRBJ1-5; 8 nucleotides align to TRBD1. This CDR3 region has 12 residues. Germline V lookup: CDR1 GTSNPN, CDR2 SVGIG (reference sequence). V shed 8 bases, J shed 6 bases, and the junction held 6 bases outside the gene matches.

The chain has TRBV9 and TRBJ2-3; 8 positions match TRBD2. Trimming at V came to 1 base and at J to 3 bases, leaving 4 bases not matched to a gene. The CDR3 extends over 15 amino acids. The germline CDR1 and CDR2 sequences are SGDLS and YYNGEE. The DNA for the CDR3 is TGTGCCAGCAGCGTACGGGAGGGAGTGACAGATACGCAGTATTTT. It specifies CASSVREGVTDTQYF.

As DNA, the CDR3 is TGTGCCTGGAGTCTAGGCCTGGAGGGAAACACCATATATTTT. It is translated as CAWSLGLEGNTIYF. This rearrangement joins TRBV30 to TRBJ1-3, with D hard to call. Trimming cost V 2 bases and J 4 bases, with 12 bases left between them. Germline V gene sequence: CDR1 GTSNPN, CDR2 SVGIG (reference sequence). There are 14 residues in the CDR3. Drawing the rest from reference TRBV30 and TRBJ1-3, the complete variable domain is SQTIHQWPATLVQPVGSPLSLECTVEGTSNPNLYWYRQAAGRGLQLLFYSVGIGQISSEVPQNLSASRPQDRQFILSSKKLLLSDSGFYLCAWSLGLEGNTIYFGEGSWLTVV.

The gene calls are TRBV2 and TRBJ1-1; TRBD1 agrees at 10 bases. The CDR3 totals 12 residues. Germline CDR1 is SNHLY and CDR2 is FYNNEI. Unmatched junction bases numbered 8, after V lost 8 bases and J lost 11 bases. The CDR3 DNA reads as TGTGCCAGCCGGGGACAGGGGATTGATGCTTTCTTT. Translated: CASRGQGIDAFF. Full variable domain (remainder filled in from reference TRBV2 and TRBJ1-1): EPEVTQTPSHQVTQMGQEVILRCVPISNHLYFYWYRQILGQKVEFLVSFYNNEISEKSEIFDDQFSVERPDGSNFTLKIRSTKLEDSAMYFCASRGQGIDAFFGQGTRLTVV.

The V call is TRBV30, the J call TRBJ1-5; weak D call: TRBD1 (5 bases). Germline CDR1 reads GTSNPN; CDR2 reads SVGIG (reference sequence). V lost 8 bases and J lost 4, with 15 bases in between. There are 13 residues in the CDR3. CDR3 DNA: TGTGCCGCCTCCACAGGCTTAAATCAGCCCCAGCATTTT. This codes for CAASTGLNQPQHF. The whole variable domain, remainder taken from reference TRBV30 and TRBJ1-5, is SQTIHQWPATLVQPVGSPLSLECTVEGTSNPNLYWYRQAAGRGLQLLFYSVGIGQISSEVPQNLSASRPQDRQFILSSKKLLLSDSGFYLCAASTGLNQPQHFGDGTRLSIL.

The V call is TRBV27, the J call TRBJ1-1; 8 positions agree with TRBD1. The CDR3 has 14 amino acids. Germline V CDR1 and CDR2: MNHEY, SMNVEV (reference sequence). J was trimmed by 5 bases and V by 5 bases; bases with no gene match: 7. The CDR3 region is CASSPRTGLTEAFF. CDR3 DNA: TGTGCCAGCAGTCCTAGGACAGGGCTAACTGAAGCTTTCTTT.

This clone was picked up a small number of times. The chain combines TRBV11-3 with TRBJ1-5, with a weak D call TRBD1 (6 bases). V was clipped by 5 bases and J by 9 bases, with 20 bases between them. This CDR3 is 15 amino acids long. The germline CDR1 and CDR2 sequences are SGHNT and YENEEA. CDR3 protein: CASSGTKPPQWPQHF. CDR3 DNA: TGTGCCAGCAGCGGGACAAAACCACCCCAGTGGCCCCAGCATTTT.

This chain links TRBV7-2 with TRBJ1-2; 11 bases map to TRBD1. The V gene's germline CDR1 is SGHTA and CDR2 FQGNSA. The CDR3 is made up of 15 amino acids. The ends lost 4 bases at V and 4 bases at J; junction bases unmatched: 5. The DNA for the CDR3 is TGTGCCAGCAGCTCAGGGACAGGGGGTTCCTATGGCTACACCTTC. Translation gives CASSSGTGGSYGYTF.